Reported below is one T cell receptor beta chain. Only in-frame clones appear in the TCRdb table, and some are missing; sequencing was by immunoSEQ multiplex PCR. The sample has some 20,000 clones; about 83% are singletons. The data derive from a study of OX40 agonist ivuxolimab in advanced cancers. The V end was cut by 3 bases, the J end by 2 bases, with 7 bases between. CDR1 is KGHSH and CDR2 is LQKENI in the germline V gene. This CDR3 is 13 amino acids long. The chain combines TRBV18 with TRBJ1-2; the D is unclear. The sequences come from CD4+ or CD8+ T cells sorted from blood, collected in a trial of the OX40 agonist ivuxolimab. The receptor comes from an adult with an advanced solid tumor such as melanoma, head and neck, liver or kidney cancer. The CDR3 DNA is TGTGCCAGCTCACCGGTAGAAAACTATGGCTACACCTTC. Translation gives CASSPVENYGYTF.